This T cell receptor (beta chain) was identified during a study of CD8+CD57+ T cells in acquired aplastic anemia (dated by TCRdb to 2016 to 2018). As for the study more broadly: On average, sorted CD4+ and CD8+ cells yielded 3.2 ug of extracted DNA, with a range of about 0.18 to 30 ug. Mean read counts for healthy donor samples were about 10 million for CD4+ cells and 11.0 million for CD8+ cells.

The CDR3 sequence holds 17 residues, the cysteine and phenylalanine included. Here the CDR3 DNA is all that survives: 51 bases in frame from base 1. The germline V end is reduced by 2 bases and the J end by 1 base; junction bases left unmatched: 8. Reading the germline V gene (reference sequence) gives CDR1 WNHNN and CDR2 SYGVQD. In the study, sorted CD4+ and CD8+ blood T cells from patients with severe aplastic anemia and from healthy subjects underwent deep sequencing of TCR repertoires. Ficoll-Paque density gradient centrifugation was used to isolate peripheral blood mononuclear cells. Before DNA extraction, CD4+ and CD8+ T cells were sorted with FACS or magnetic beads. Genomic DNA was used as template for profiling of TCR beta VDJ combinations and CDR3 sequences. An Illumina HiSeq 2000 was the platform used for TCR repertoire sequencing. The authors' pipeline ran thus. TRBV/TRBJ rearrangement plots, CDR3 size and DJ length profiles, and Simpson's diversity index were used to assess repertoires. The most abundant DNA sequence in the deep sequencing data was defined as the immunodominant clone. CDR3 amino acid sequences were screened for sharing across subjects and were compared with published repertoires and the VDJdb database. TCRdb trimmed public reads at Q25 via fastp, called clones via MiXCR and kept in-frame beta chains. A single entry per CDR3 protein holds the most common genes and DNA from its merged rows. Here the V and J calls rest on TCRdb's processing, not on the authors' analysis. This sample is represented by roughly 160,000 distinct CDR3 sequences; under 75% of them were singletons. Of the sample, 35% to 50% falls within the top ten clones.

What the research found in general, with its limitations: No significant difference in CD8+ Simpson's diversity was found between patients and healthy controls (P=0.060). Although twenty-nine CD8+ CDR3 sequences were shared by patients and controls, these sequences appeared highly expressed in patients and within the immunodominant clones of patients.

Note on this clonotype: The antigen it recognizes is unknown. No much larger clonotype is one base removed from it; base qualities were not supplied.

This TCR derives from a human donor in good health. The chain joins TRBV10-1 to TRBJ2-3, with 8 bases aligning to TRBD2. Sequenced sample: sorted CD4+, CD8+, or CD8+CD57+ T cells (not recorded which) from PBMCs. The DNA sequence is given as TGCGCCAGCAGTGAGAAGGGGTTAGCGGGACGCACAGATACGCAGTATTTT. Translation gives CASSEKGLAGRTDTQYF.